This T cell receptor (beta chain) was retrieved from a study of metastatic and nonmetastatic thyroid tumors. For the study at large: Repertoire data that came from the blood and tumor or nodule tissue of malignant and benign thyroid patients were compared. Overall study results and limits: As reported, TCR beta diversity in blood and tumor was significantly higher in malignant thyroid tumors than in benign nodules.

This clone was observed a handful of times. Its antigen is still unknown. A read error may explain this, as a much larger clone is one base away. Original data processing: Using the CDR3 differences seen across clinicopathological groups, the authors built a distant-metastasis classifier for papillary thyroid cancer, which was meant to discriminate distant-metastatic patients. TCRdb re-clonotyped the PCR reads through MiXCR. TCRdb, not the original authors, processed these V and J calls. The sample includes about 89,000 clones, around an eighth of them seen just once. CDR3 size: 12 residues. CDR1 is SEHNR, CDR2 FQNEAQ, per germline (reference sequence). The ends were cut back, 8 bases at V and 1 base at J, with 8 bases in the middle. Until they underwent thyroid surgery, no patient had received any treatment.

The TCR originated in a female donor with papillary thyroid cancer or a benign thyroid nodule (not recorded which). Some clones in this sample may be carry-over from other donors' samples. The rearrangement joins TRBV7-9 to TRBJ1-1; D is undetermined. The specimen sequenced was tumor tissue. In DNA form, the CDR3 reads TGTGCCAGCGGGTGGGCGAACACTGAAGCTTTCTTT. This translates into CASGWANTEAFF.